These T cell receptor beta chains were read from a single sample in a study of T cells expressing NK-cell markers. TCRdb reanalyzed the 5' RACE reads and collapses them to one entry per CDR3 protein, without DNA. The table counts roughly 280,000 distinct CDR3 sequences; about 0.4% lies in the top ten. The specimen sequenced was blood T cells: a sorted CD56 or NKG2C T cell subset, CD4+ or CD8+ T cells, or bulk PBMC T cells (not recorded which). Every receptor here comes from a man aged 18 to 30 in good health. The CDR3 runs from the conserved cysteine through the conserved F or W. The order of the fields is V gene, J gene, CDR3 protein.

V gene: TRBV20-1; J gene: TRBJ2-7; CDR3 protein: CSAKRRSYEQYF
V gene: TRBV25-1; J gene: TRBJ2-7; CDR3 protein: CASSGTGGPYEQYF
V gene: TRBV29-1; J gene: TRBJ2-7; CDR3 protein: CSVTLGGGILYEQYF
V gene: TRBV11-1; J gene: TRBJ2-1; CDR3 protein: CASSLVGTGAPKQFF
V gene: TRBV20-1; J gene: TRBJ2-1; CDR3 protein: CSAKFFNRDEQFF
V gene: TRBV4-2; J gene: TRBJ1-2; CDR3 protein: CASSQAAGTGFGYTF
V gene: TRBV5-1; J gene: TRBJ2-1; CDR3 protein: CASSLSVGHEQFF
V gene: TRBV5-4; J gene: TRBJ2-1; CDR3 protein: CASRGGSPTYNEQFF
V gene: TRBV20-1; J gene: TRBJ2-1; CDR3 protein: CSAQSPGHYNEQFF
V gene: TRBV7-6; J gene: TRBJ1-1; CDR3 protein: CASSLGQSRPPTNTEAFF
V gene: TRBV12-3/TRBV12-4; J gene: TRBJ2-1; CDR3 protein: CASRKRESVNEQFF
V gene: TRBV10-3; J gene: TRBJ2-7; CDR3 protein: CAISHRGSYEQYF
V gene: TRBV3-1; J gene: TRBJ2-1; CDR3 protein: CASSPWASNYNEQFF
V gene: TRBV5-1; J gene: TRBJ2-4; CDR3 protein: CASRYVTGVDIQYF
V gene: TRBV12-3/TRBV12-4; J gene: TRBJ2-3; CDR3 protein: CASSFLGGSRSDTQYF
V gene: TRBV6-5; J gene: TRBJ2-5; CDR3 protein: CASSYGLRETQYF
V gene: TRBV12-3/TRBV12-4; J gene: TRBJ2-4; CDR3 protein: CASSQDRVLAKNIQYF
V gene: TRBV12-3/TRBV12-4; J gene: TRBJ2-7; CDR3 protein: CASSTGTKVYEQYF
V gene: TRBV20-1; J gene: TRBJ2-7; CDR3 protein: CSVGHGGWGEQYF
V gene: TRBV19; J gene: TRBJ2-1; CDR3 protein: CASSMLPPKSSYNEQFF
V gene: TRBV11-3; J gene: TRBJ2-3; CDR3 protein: CASSLNLAGITDTQYF
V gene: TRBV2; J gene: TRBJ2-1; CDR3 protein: CASSRQTRGNEQFF
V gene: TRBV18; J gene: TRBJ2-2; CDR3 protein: CASSPPGQITGELFF
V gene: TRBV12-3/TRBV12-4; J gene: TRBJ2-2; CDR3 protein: CASSRDTSYTGELFF
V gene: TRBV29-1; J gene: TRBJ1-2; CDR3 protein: CSVWDRWTGYTF
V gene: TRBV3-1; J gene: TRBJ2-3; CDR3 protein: CASSLGLAGGNTQYF
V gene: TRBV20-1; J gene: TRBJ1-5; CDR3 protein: CSARTGSQPQHF
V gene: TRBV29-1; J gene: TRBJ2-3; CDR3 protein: CSVPGLAGGGADTQYF
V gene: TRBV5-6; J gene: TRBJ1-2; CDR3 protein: CASSLSGGRGYTF
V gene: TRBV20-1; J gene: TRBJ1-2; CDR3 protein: CSARPEVRDSSYGYTF
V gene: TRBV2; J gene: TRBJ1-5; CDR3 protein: CASRQRGWDQPQHF
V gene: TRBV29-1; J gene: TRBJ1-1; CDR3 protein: CSVATQRRAFF
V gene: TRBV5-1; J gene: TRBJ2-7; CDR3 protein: CASSPRLAGGVEQYF
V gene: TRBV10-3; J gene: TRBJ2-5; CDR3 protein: CAISESSGPQETQYF
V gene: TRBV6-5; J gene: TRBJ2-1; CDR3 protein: CASERDRGTVKGSTEQFF
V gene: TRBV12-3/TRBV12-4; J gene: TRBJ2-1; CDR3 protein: CASSSLAGVTNEQFF
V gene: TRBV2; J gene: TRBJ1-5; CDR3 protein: CASSLDIGQPQHF
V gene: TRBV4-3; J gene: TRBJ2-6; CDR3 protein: CASSPSPGQGLFSGANVLTF
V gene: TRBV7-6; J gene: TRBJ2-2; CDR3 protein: CASSFNLGDRYTGELFF
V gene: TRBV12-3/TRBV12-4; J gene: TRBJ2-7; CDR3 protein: CASRVAGVSHEQYF
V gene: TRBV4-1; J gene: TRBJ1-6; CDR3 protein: CASNRGTNSPLHF